The present T cell receptor (beta chain) was sequenced within a study of long-term antiretroviral therapy in people with HIV. The CDR3 consists of 11 residues. Study-level points and caveats: Against controls, HIV repertoires showed narrower ranges of CDR3 length. Blood collection from the mid-2000s to the late 2010s possibly occurred under older ART regimens.

About this clone: Its antigen is undetermined.

Version v3.0 of the immunoSEQ assay was performed at survey level. Only in-frame clones appear in the TCRdb table, and some are missing; sequencing was by immunoSEQ multiplex PCR. Among more than 30,000 clones listed, about 76% were seen once. The material sequenced was unsorted PBMCs, taken 1.9 years after starting antiretroviral therapy. The V call is TRBV21-1, the J call TRBJ1-2. TRBV21-1 is listed as a pseudogene. The source of this sequence is a man aged 18 to 29 with HIV. CDR3 sequence (DNA): TGTGCCAGCAGCAAACGGGATGGCTACACCTTC. Its protein product is CASSKRDGYTF.